What follows describes a single T cell receptor beta chain. The antigen is undetermined. The sample is drawn from a study of cytomegalovirus exposure and HLA in healthy donors. Study findings and constraints: Cytomegalovirus association was assigned to approximately 180 TCR beta chains.

Donors showed nominal health when sampled, although they likely had unrecorded immune exposures. Primers for the PCR totalled 60 Vbeta and 13 Jbeta. Here immunoSEQ multiplex PCR was the method, and the copy in TCRdb shows in-frame clones only, minus some. The profile shows some 110,000 clones, almost 80% of them singletons. The sequence derives from a man aged 55 to 70 in good health and CMV-seropositive. Sequencing was done on a sample of PBMCs.

The CDR3 protein is CASSQATGNTEAFF. CDR3 in DNA: TGCGCCAGCAGCCAAGCGACAGGGAACACTGAAGCTTTCTTT. The chain uses TRBV4-1 and TRBJ1-1; D may be TRBD1 (6 bases). This CDR3 spans 14 amino acids. The germline V gene encodes CDR1 MGHRA and CDR2 YSYEKL. The V end lost 1 base, the J end lost 1 base, and 7 bases lay between the germline ends.